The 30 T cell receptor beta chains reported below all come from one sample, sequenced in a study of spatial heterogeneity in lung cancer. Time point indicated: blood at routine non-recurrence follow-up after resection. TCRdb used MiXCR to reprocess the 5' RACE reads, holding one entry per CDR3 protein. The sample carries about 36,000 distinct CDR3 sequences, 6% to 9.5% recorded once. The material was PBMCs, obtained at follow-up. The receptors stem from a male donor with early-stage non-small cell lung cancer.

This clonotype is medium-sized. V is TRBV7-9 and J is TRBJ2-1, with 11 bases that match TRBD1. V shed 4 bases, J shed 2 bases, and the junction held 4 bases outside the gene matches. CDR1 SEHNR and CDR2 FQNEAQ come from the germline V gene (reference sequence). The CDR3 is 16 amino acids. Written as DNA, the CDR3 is TGTGCCAGCAGCTCTGGGACAGGGGGAACCTACAATGAGCAGTTCTTC. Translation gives CASSSGTGGTYNEQFF.

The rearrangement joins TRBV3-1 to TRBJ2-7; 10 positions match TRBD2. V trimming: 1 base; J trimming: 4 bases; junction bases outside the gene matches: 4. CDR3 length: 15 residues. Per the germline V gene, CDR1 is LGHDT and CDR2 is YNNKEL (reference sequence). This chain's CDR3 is CASSQGFSGGYEQYF. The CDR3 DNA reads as TGTGCCAGCAGCCAAGGCTTTAGCGGGGGGTACGAGCAGTACTTC.

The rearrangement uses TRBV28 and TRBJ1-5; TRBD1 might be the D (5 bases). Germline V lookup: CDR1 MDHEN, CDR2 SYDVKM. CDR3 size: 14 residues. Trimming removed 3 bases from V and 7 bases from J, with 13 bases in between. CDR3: CASSLSGTRQPQHF. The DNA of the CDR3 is TGTGCCAGCAGTTTGTCAGGGACTCGGCAGCCCCAGCATTTT.

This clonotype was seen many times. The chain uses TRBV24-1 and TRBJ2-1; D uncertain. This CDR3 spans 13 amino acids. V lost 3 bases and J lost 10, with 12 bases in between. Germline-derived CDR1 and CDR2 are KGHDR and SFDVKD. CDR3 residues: CATSDGPLEEQFF. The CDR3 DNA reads TGTGCCACCAGTGATGGACCCCTGGAGGAGCAGTTCTTC.

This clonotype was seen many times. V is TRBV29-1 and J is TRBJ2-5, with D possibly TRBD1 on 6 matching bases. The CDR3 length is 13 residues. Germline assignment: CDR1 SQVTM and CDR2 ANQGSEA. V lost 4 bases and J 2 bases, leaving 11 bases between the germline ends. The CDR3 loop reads CSVATGIQETQYF. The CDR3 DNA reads TGCAGCGTTGCAACAGGGATTCAAGAGACCCAGTACTTC.

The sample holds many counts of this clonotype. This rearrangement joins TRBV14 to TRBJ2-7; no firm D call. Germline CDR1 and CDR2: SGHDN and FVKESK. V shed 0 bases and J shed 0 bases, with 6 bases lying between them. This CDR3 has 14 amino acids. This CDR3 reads CASSQDYGSYEQYF. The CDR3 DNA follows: TGTGCCAGCAGCCAAGACTACGGCTCCTACGAGCAGTACTTC.

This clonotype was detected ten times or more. The CDR3 DNA reads as TGTGCCAGCAGCTTAGCGGGTCGGGCGGGGACCCAGTACTTC. Translating gives CASSLAGRAGTQYF. This chain connects TRBV7-2 to TRBJ2-5; maybe TRBD2 (5 bases). The CDR3 length is 14 residues. V lost 0 bases and J 7 bases, leaving 12 bases between the germline ends. Germline CDR1 SGHTA, CDR2 FQGNSA.

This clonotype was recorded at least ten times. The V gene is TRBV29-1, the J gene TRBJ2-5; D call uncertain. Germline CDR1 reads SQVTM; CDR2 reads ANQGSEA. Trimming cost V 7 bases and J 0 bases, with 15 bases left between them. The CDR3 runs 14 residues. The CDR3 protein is CSAPLGSDQETQYF. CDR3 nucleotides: TGCAGCGCCCCCCTGGGCAGCGACCAAGAGACCCAGTACTTC.

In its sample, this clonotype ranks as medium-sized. CDR3 region: CSARDLRSSTDTQYF. CDR3 bases: TGCAGTGCTAGAGATCTGAGGAGTTCCACAGATACGCAGTATTTT. The chain couples TRBV20-1 to TRBJ2-3; D gene uncertain. This CDR3 spans 15 amino acids. Germline-derived CDR1 and CDR2 are DFQATT and SNEGSKA (reference sequence). V dropped 0 bases and J dropped 2 bases, with 12 bases sitting between them.

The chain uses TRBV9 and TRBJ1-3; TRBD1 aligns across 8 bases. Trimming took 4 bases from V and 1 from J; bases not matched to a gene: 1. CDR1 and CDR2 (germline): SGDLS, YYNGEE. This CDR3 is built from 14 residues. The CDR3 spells CASSTGGSGNTIYF. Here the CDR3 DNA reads TGTGCCAGCAGCACAGGGGGTTCTGGAAACACCATATATTTT. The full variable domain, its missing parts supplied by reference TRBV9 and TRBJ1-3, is DSGVTQTPKHLITATGQRVTLRCSPRSGDLSVYWYQQSLDQGLQFLIQYYNGEERAKGNILERFSAQQFPDLHSELNLSSLELGDSALYFCASSTGGSGNTIYFGEGSWLTVV.

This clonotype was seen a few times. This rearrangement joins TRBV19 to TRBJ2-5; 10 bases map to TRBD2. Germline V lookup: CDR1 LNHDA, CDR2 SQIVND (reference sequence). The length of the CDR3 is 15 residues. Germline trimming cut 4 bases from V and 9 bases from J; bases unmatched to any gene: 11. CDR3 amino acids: CASSTLAGAGQAQYF. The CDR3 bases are TGTGCCAGTAGTACGCTAGCGGGAGCCGGCCAGGCCCAGTACTTC. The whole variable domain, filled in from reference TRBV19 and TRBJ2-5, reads DGGITQSPKYLFRKEGQNVTLSCEQNLNHDAMYWYRQDPGQGLRLIYYSQIVNDFQKGDIAEGYSVSREKKESFPLTVTSAQKNPTAFYLCASSTLAGAGQAQYFGPGTRLLVL.

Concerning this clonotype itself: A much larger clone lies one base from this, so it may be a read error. CDR3 bases: TGTGTCAACAGCTCCATCGGACTAGCGGGATACAATGAGCAGTTCTTC. This codes for CVNSSIGLAGYNEQFF. This chain links TRBV13 with TRBJ2-1; 12 bases are a match to TRBD2. The CDR3 runs 16 residues. CDR1 is PRHDT, CDR2 FYEKMQ, per germline (reference sequence).

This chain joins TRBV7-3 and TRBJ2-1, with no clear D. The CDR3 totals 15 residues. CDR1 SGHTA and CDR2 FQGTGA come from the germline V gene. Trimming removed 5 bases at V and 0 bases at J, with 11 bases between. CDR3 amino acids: CASSPRGSSYNEQFF. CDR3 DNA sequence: TGTGCCAGCAGCCCCCGAGGTAGCTCCTACAATGAGCAGTTCTTC.

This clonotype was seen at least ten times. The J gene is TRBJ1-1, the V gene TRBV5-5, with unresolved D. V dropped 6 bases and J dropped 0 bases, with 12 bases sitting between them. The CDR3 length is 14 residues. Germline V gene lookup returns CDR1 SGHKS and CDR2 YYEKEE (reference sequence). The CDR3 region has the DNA TGTGCCAGCACGTTGGACCCGCTGAACACTGAAGCTTTCTTT. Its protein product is CASTLDPLNTEAFF.

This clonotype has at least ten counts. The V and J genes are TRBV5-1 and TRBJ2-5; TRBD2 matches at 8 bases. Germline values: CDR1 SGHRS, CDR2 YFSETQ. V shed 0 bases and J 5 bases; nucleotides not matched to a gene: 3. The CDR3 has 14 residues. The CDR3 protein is CASSLATSDETQYF. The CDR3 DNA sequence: TGCGCCAGCAGCTTGGCGACTAGCGATGAGACCCAGTACTTC.

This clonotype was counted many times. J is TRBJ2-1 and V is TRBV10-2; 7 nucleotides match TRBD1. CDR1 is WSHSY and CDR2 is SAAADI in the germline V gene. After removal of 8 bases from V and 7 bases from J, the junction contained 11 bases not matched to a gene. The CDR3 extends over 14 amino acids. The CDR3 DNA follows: TGCGCCAGCTCGACCGGGACAGAACAGAATGAGCAGTTCTTC. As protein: CASSTGTEQNEQFF.

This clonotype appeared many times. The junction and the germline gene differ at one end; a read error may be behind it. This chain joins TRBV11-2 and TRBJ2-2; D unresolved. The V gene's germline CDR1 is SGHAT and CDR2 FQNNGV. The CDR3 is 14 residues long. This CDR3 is CASSFGPKTGELFF. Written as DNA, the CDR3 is TGTGCCAGCAGCTTCGGACCGAAAACCGGGGAGCTGTTTTTT.

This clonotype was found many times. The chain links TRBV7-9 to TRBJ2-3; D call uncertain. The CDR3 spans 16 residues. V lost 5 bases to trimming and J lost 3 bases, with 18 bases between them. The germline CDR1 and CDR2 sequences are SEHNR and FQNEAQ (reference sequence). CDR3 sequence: CASSMDRLKGTDTQYF. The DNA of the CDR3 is TGTGCCAGCAGCATGGACCGGCTGAAAGGGACAGATACGCAGTATTTT. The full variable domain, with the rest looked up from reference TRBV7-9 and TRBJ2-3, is DTGVSQNPRHKITKRGQNVTFRCDPISEHNRLYWYRQTLGQGPEFLTYFQNEAQLEKSRLLSDRFSAERPKGSFSTLEIQRTEQGDSAMYLCASSMDRLKGTDTQYFGPGTRLTVL.

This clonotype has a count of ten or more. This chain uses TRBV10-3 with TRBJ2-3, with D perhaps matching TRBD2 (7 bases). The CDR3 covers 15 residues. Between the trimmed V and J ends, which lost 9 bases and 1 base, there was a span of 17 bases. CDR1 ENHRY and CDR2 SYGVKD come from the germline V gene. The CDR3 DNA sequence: TGTGCCATTAGCTCAGGGGACTACCGCACAGATACGCAGTATTTT. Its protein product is CAISSGDYRTDTQYF.

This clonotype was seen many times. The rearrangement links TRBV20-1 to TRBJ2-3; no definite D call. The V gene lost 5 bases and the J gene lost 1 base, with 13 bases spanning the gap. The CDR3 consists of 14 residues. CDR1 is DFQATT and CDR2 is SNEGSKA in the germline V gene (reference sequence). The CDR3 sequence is CSAPIPAGTDTQYF. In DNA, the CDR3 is TGCAGTGCTCCTATTCCGGCAGGCACAGATACGCAGTATTTT.

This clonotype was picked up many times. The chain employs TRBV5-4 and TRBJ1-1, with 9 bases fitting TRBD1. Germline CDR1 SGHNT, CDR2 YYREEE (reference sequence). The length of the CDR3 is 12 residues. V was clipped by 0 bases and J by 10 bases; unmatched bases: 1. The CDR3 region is CASSLDRGLAFF. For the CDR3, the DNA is TGTGCCAGCAGCTTGGACAGGGGGCTAGCTTTCTTT.

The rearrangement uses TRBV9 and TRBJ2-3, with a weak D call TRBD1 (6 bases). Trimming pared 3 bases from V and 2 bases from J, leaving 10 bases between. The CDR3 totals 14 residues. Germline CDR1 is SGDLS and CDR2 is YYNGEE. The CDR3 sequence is CASSERGTTDTQYF. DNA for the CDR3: TGTGCCAGCAGCGAGAGGGGGACCACAGATACGCAGTATTTT.

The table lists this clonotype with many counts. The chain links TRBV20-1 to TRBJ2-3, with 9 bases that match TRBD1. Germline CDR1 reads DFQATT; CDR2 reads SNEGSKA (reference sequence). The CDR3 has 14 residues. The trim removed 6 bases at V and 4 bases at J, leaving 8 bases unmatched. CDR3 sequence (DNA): TGCAGTGCACCCCGGGACAGGGTCGCAGATACGCAGTATTTT. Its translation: CSAPRDRVADTQYF.

This CDR3 reads CASSPVGGSEAFF. The DNA of the CDR3 is TGTGCCAGCTCACCCGTCGGGGGATCTGAAGCTTTCTTT. The chain carries TRBV18 and TRBJ1-1; D perhaps matches TRBD1 (5 bases). Looked up from germline, CDR1 is KGHSH and CDR2 is LQKENI. Trimming stripped 3 bases from V and 6 bases from J, with 11 bases between. The length of the CDR3 is 13 residues. The full variable domain, with the rest looked up from reference TRBV18 and TRBJ1-1, is NAGVMQNPRHLVRRRGQEARLRCSPMKGHSHVYWYRQLPEEGLKFMVYLQKENIIDESGMPKERFSAEFPKEGPSILRIQQVVRGDSAAYFCASSPVGGSEAFFGQGTRLTVV.

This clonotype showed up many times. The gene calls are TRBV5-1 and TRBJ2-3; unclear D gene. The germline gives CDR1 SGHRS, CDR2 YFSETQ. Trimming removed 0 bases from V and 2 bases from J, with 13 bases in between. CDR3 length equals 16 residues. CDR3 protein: CASSLEYLAPTDTQYF. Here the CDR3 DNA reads TGCGCCAGCAGCTTGGAATATCTGGCCCCCACAGATACGCAGTATTTT.

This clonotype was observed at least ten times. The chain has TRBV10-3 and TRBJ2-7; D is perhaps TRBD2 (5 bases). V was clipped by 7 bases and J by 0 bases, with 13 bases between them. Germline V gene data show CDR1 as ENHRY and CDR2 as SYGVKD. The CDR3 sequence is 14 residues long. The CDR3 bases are TGTGCCATCAAGGGTTTGGGGAGCTCCTACGAGCAGTACTTC. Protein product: CAIKGLGSSYEQYF.

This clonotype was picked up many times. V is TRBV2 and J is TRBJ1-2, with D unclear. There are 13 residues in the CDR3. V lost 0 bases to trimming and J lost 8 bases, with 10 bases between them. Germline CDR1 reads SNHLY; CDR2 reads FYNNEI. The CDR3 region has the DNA TGTGCCAGCAGTGAAGCGGGAGAAATGGGCTACACCTTC. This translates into CASSEAGEMGYTF.

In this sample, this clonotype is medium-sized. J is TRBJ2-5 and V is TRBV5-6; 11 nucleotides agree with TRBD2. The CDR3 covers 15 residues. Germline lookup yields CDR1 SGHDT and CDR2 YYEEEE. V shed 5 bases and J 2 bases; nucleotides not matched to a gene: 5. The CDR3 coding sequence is TGTGCCAGCAGATTTACTAGCGGGGGACAAGAGACCCAGTACTTC. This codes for CASRFTSGGQETQYF.

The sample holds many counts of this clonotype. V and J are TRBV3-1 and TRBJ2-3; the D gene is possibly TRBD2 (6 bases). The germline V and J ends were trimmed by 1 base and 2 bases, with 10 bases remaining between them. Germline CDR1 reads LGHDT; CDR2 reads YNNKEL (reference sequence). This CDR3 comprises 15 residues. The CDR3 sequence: CASSQGGDYTDTQYF. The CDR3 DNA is TGTGCCAGCAGCCAAGGGGGGGATTACACAGATACGCAGTATTTT.

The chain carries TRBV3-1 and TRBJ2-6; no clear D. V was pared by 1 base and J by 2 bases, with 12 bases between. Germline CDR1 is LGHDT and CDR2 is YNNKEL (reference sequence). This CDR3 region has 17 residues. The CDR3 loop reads CASSQGPWLAGANVLTF. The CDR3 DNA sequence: TGTGCCAGCAGCCAAGGTCCCTGGTTAGCTGGGGCCAACGTCCTGACTTTC.